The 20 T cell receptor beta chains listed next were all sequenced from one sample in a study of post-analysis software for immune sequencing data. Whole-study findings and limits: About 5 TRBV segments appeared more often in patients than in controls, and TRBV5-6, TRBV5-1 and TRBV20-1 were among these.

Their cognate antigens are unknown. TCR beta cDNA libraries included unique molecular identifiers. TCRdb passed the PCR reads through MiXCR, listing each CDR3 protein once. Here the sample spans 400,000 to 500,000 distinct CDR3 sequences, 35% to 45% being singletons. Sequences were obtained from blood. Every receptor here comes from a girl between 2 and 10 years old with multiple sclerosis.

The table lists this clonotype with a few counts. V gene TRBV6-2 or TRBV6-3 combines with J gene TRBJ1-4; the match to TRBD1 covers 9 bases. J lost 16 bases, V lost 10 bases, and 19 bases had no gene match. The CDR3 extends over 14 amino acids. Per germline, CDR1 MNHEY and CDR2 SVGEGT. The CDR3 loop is CATGGAQGANRRFF. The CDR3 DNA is TGTGCCACCGGCGGTGCACAGGGGGCGAATAGGAGGTTTTTT.

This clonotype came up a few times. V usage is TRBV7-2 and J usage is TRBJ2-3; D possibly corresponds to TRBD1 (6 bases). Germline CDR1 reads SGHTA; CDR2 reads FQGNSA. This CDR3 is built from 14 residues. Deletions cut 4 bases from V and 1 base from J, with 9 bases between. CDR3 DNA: TGTGCCAGCAGCTACAGGGATGGCACAGATACGCAGTATTTT. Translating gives CASSYRDGTDTQYF.

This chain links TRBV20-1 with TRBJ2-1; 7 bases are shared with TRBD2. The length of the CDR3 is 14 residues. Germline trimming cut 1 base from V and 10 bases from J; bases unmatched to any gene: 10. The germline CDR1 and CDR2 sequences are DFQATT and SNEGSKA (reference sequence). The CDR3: CSARVSLAHTEQFF. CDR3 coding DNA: TGCAGTGCTAGAGTGTCACTAGCGCATACCGAGCAGTTCTTC.

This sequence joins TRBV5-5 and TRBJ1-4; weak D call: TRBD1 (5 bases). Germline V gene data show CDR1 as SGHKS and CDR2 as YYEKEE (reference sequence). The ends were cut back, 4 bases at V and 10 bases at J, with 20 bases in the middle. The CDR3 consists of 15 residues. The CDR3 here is CASSLEGTGARKLFF. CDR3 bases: TGTGCCAGCAGCCTAGAAGGGACGGGCGCGAGAAAACTGTTTTTT.

The CDR3 nucleotides read TGTGCCAGCAGCTTAGTGCAGGGTTCTCATCCCCTCCACTTT. As protein: CASSLVQGSHPLHF. J is TRBJ1-6 and V is TRBV7-9; D might be TRBD1 (5 bases). The CDR3 contains 14 residues. Germline CDR1 and CDR2: SEHNR and FQNEAQ (reference sequence). Trimming took off 1 base at V and 13 bases at J, with 14 bases between the two ends. The entire variable domain, with the rest obtained from reference TRBV7-9 and TRBJ1-6, is as follows: DTGVSQNPRHKITKRGQNVTFRCDPISEHNRLYWYRQTLGQGPEFLTYFQNEAQLEKSRLLSDRFSAERPKGSFSTLEIQRTEQGDSAMYLCASSLVQGSHPLHFGNGTRLTVT.

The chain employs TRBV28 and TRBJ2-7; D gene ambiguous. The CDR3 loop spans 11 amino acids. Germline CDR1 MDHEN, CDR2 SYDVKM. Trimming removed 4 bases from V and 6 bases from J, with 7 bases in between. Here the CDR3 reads CASSSHIEQYF. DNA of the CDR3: TGTGCCAGCAGTTCCCACATCGAGCAGTACTTC.

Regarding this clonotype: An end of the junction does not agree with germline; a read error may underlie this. The CDR3 loop reads CTSSLLGQGWIYEQYF. Here the CDR3 DNA reads TGTACCAGCAGCTTACTAGGGCAGGGTTGGATCTACGAGCAGTACTTC. The chain is built from TRBV7-8 and TRBJ2-5; D is tentatively TRBD1 or TRBD2 (5 bases each). The end of the DNA is better explained by TRBJ2-7, so the J call may be wrong. The CDR3 is made up of 16 amino acids. Looked up from germline, CDR1 is SGHVS and CDR2 is FQNEAQ.

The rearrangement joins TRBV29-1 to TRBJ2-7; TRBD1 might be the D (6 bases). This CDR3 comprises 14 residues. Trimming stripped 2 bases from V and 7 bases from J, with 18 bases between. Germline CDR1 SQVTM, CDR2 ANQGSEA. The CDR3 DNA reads TGCAGCGTTGAATTTGGCAGGGGATCCGGGGAGCAGTACTTC. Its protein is CSVEFGRGSGEQYF.

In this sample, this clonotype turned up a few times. The CDR3 protein is CASSLSANYGYTF. The CDR3 DNA reads as TGCGCCAGCAGCTTGTCAGCTAACTATGGCTACACCTTC. The chain has TRBV5-1 and TRBJ1-2, with D uncertain. CDR1 is SGHRS, CDR2 YFSETQ, per germline. The CDR3 is 13 amino acids. The V and J ends lost 1 base and 0 bases respectively, with 4 bases between them.

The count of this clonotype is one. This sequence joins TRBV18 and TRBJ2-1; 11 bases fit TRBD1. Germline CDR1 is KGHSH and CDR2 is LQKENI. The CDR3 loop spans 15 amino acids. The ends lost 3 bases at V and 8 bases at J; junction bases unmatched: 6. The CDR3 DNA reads TGTGCCAGCTCACCGGGACAGGGGGAGACATATGAGCAGTTCTTC. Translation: CASSPGQGETYEQFF.

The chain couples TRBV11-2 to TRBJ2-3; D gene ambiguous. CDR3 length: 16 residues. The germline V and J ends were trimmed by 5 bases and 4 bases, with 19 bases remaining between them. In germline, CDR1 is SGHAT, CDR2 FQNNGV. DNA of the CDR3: TGTGCCAGCAGCCCCACCTTACGGAGAACGTCAGATACGCAGTATTTT. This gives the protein CASSPTLRRTSDTQYF.

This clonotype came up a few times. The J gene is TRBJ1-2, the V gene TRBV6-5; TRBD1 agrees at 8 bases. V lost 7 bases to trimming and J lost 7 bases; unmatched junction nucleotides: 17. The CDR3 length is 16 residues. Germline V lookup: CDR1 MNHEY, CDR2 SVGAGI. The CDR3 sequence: CASTSRRTGRFGGYTF. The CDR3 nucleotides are TGTGCCAGCACCTCAAGGAGGACAGGGCGTTTTGGTGGCTACACCTTC.

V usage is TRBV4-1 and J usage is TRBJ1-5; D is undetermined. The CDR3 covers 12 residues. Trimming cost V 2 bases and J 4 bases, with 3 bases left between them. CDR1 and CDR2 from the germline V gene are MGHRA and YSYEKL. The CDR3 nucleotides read TGCGCCAGCAGCCAAATAAATCAGCCCCAGCATTTT. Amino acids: CASSQINQPQHF.

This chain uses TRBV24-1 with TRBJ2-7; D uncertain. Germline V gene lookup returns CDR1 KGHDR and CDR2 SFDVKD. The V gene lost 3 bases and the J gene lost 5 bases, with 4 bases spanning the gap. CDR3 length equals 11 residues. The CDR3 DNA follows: TGTGCCACCAGTGATCTGCACGAGCAGTACTTC. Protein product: CATSDLHEQYF.

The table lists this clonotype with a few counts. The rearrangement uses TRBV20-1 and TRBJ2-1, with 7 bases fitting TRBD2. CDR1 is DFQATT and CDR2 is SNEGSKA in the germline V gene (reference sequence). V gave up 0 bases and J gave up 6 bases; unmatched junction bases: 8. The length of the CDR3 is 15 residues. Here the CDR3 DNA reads TGCAGTGCTAGAGATTGGGGGAGGGCGGCCAATGAGCAGTTCTTC. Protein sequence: CSARDWGRAANEQFF.

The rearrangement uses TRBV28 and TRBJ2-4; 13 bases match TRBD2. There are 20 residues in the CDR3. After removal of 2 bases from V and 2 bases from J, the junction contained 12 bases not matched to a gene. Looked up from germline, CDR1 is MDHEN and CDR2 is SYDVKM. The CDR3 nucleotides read TGTGCCAGCAGTTTACTTCGACTAGCGGGAGGCAGGTATACCAAAAACATTCAGTACTTC. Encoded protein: CASSLLRLAGGRYTKNIQYF.

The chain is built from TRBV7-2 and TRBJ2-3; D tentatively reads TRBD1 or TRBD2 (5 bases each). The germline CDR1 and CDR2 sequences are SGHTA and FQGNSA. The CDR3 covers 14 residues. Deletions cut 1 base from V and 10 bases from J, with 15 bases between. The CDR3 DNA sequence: TGTGCCAGCAGCTTAGAGGGACCCACGACTCCGCAGTATTTT. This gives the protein CASSLEGPTTPQYF. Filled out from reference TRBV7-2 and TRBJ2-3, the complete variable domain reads GAGVSQSPSNKVTEKGKDVELRCDPISGHTALYWYRQSLGQGLEFLIYFQGNSAPDKSGLPSDRFSAERTGGSVSTLTIQRTQQEDSAVYLCASSLEGPTTPQYFGPGTRLTVL.

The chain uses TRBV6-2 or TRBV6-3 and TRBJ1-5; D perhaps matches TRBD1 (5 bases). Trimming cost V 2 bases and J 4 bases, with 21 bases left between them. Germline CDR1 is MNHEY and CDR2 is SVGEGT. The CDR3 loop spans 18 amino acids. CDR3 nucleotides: TGTGCCAGCAGTTACAGGACCATCAGGGCAGGGCAGAATCAGCCCCAGCATTTT. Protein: CASSYRTIRAGQNQPQHF.

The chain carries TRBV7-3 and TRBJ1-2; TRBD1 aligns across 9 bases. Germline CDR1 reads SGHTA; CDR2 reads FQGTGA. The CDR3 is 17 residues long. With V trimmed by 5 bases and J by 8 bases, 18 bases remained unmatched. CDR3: CASSVSGYRGQNKGYTF. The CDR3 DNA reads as TGTGCCAGCAGCGTCTCGGGTTACAGGGGGCAGAATAAGGGCTACACCTTC.

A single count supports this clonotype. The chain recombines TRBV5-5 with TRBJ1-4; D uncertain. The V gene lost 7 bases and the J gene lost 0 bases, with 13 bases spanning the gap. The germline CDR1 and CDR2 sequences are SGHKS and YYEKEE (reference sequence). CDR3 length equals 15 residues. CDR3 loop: CASHTTPATNEKLFF. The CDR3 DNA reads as TGTGCCAGCCATACGACACCGGCAACTAATGAAAAACTGTTTTTT.